This TCR beta chain was sequenced in a study of T cells after yellow fever vaccination. Many counts were recorded for this clonotype. The germline V gene encodes CDR1 SEHNR and CDR2 FQNEAQ (reference sequence). This CDR3 region has 13 residues. Trimming cost V 6 bases and J 0 bases; bases outside gene matches: 0. One entry per CDR3 protein, called by TCRdb with MiXCR from the 5' RACE reads. The sample has about 75,000 distinct CDR3 sequences; more than 5.5% are singletons. The chain combines TRBV7-9 with TRBJ2-7; 9 positions agree with TRBD1. The sequencing here drew on CD8+ T cells sorted from PBMCs, taken 10 days after the first yellow fever vaccination. The sequence derives from a man aged 18 to 29 who received the YFV17D yellow fever vaccine. The CDR3 region is CASRGQGSYEQYF. CDR3 DNA sequence: TGTGCCAGCAGGGGACAGGGCTCCTACGAGCAGTACTTC.